The rows below give T cell receptor beta chains drawn from one sample of a study of blood T cell repertoires in COVID-19. Profiled with immunoSEQ multiplex PCR; TCRdb holds only in-frame clones, not every one. The sample contains thousands of clones, about 88% of which appear only once. The specimen sequenced was peripheral blood. Receptors originate from a human donor with active COVID-19. The donor label of this sample is uncertain. The conserved cysteine and the conserved F or W are not part of the CDR3 here. The order of the fields is J gene, D gene, V gene, CDR3 protein. The D gene is left open where the match is weak.

TRBJ2-7,TRBD1,TRBV24-1,ATSAGGTGGYEQY
TRBJ2-1,-,TRBV5-6,ASSGVISYNEQF
TRBJ2-1,TRBD1,TRBV28,ASTGDSSYNEQF
TRBJ2-7,-,TRBV7-8,ASSEPQGKHEQY
TRBJ2-5,TRBD1,TRBV13,ASSARQGARLETQY
TRBJ2-1,TRBD1,TRBV6-2/TRBV6-3,ASSGNRGVNEQF
TRBJ2-4,-,TRBV15,ATSRDLAAIQY
TRBJ2-7,TRBD1,TRBV28,ASSLTGLGEQY
TRBJ2-3,TRBD2,TRBV5-6,ASSLVTSGLTDTQY
TRBJ2-7,-,TRBV21-1,ASIRLATSYEQY
TRBJ2-1,TRBD1,TRBV5-1,ASSDRGGGEQF
TRBJ2-1,TRBD2,TRBV11-3,ASSLLGGNEQF
TRBJ2-7,-,TRBV18,ASSGMVVEQY
TRBJ2-7,-,TRBV11-3,ASSEEYEQY
TRBJ2-2,-,TRBV4-2,ASSQEGISNTGELF
TRBJ2-7,-,TRBV2,ASSDSSYEQY
TRBJ2-1,-,TRBV11-3,ASSLDSRRDNEQF
TRBJ1-2,-,TRBV18,ASSPPGGNYGYT
TRBJ2-2,-,TRBV9,ASSVVSSNTGELF
TRBJ2-1,TRBD2,TRBV5-1,ASSLLAGDGREQF
TRBJ1-1,-,TRBV3-1/TRBV3-2,ASSPTGNTEAF
TRBJ2-3,-,TRBV27,ASSLRGNVDTQY
TRBJ1-2,TRBD1,TRBV3-1/TRBV3-2,ASSGTVYGYT
TRBJ1-4,TRBD1,TRBV19,ASSATGGHNEKLF
TRBJ2-1,-,TRBV11-3,ASSLTRGAYNEQF
TRBJ2-3,TRBD2,TRBV25-1,ASSDSVWEGPTDTQY
TRBJ2-7,-,TRBV19,ASSLRDNWSEQY
TRBJ2-2,-,TRBV7-9,ASSLVSGNTGELF
TRBJ1-5,-,TRBV7-2,ASSGGGGQPQH
TRBJ2-7,TRBD2,TRBV19,ASSIGTSGPYEQY
TRBJ1-4,-,TRBV21-1,ATKPGSHNEKLF
TRBJ2-7,-,TRBV12-3/TRBV12-4,ASSGEYEQY
TRBJ2-7,-,TRBV5-6,ASHKEGSDPYEQY
TRBJ2-7,TRBD2,TRBV2,ASSPRGGSLYEQY
TRBJ2-7,TRBD2,TRBV19,ASSMRFSGGEQY
TRBJ2-7,-,TRBV28,ASNPVDRTLNEQY
TRBJ2-2,-,TRBV2,ASIAGTNTGELF
TRBJ2-7,TRBD1,TRBV2,ASSGAGTGDSYEQY
TRBJ2-1,TRBD2,TRBV7-3,ASSLTLAGGLDEQF
TRBJ2-2,TRBD2,TRBV7-3,ASSVGLAGFNTGELF
TRBJ2-3,-,TRBV19,ASRRGGRGVDTQY
TRBJ2-7,-,TRBV7-2,ASSLVPGDLYEQY
TRBJ2-2,TRBD1,TRBV19,ASRHDRGLGGELF
TRBJ2-2,-,TRBV2,ASGLIQGGELF
TRBJ1-2,-,TRBV5-1,ASSPEEGRSYGYT
TRBJ2-7,TRBD2,TRBV7-2,ASSLSPSGSYEQY
TRBJ2-1,-,TRBV6-5,ASGDGNEQF
TRBJ2-2,-,TRBV4-1,ASSQVGGGSYTGELF
TRBJ2-3,TRBD2,TRBV27,ASTPGLAFSYTQY